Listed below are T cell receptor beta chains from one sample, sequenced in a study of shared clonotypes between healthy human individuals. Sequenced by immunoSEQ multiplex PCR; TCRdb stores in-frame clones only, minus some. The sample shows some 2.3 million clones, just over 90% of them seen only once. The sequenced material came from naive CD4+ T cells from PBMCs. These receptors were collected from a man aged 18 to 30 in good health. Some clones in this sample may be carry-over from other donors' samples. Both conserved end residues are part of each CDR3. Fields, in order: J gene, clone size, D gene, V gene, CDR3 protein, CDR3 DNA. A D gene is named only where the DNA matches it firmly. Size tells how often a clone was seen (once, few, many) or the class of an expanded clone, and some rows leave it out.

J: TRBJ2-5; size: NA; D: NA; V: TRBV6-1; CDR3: CATSLGETQYF; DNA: TGTGCCACATCATTGGGGGAGACCCAGTACTTC
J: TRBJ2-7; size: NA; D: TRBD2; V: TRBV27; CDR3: CASSPGTSGSYEQYF; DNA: TGTGCCAGCAGCCCCGGGACTAGCGGCTCCTACGAGCAGTACTTC
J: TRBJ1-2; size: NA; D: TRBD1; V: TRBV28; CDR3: CASRLGGQGAYGYTF; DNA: TGTGCCAGCAGATTGGGAGGTCAGGGGGCCTATGGCTACACCTTC
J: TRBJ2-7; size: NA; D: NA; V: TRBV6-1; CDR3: CASRDPLGASYEQYF; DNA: TGTGCCAGCAGGGACCCCTTGGGGGCGTCCTACGAGCAGTACTTC
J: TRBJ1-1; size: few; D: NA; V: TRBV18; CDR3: CASSSQTYGNTEAFF; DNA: TGTGCCAGCTCATCTCAGACCTACGGGAACACTGAAGCTTTCTTT
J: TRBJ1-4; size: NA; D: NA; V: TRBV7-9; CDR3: CASSLGGGRGRTNEKLFF; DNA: TGTGCCAGCAGCTTAGGAGGGGGACGGGGGCGAACTAATGAAAAACTGTTTTTT
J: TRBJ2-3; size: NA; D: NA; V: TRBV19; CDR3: CASSIGREADTQYF; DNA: TGTGCCAGTAGTATTGGTAGGGAAGCAGATACGCAGTATTTT
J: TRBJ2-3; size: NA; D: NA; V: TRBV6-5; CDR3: CASNRGDYTDTQYF; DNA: TGTGCCAGCAATAGGGGCGATTACACAGATACGCAGTATTTT
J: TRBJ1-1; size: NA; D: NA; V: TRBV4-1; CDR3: CASSRGIRVVRRDTEAFF; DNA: TGCGCCAGCAGCCGGGGTATCAGGGTAGTCAGGCGGGACACTGAAGCTTTCTTT
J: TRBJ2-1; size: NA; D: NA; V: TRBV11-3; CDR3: CASSRGNEQFF; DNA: TGTGCCAGCAGCAGGGGTAATGAGCAGTTCTTC
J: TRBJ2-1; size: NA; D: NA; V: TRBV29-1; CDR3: CSPGGSYNEQFF; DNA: TGCAGCCCTGGGGGGTCCTACAATGAGCAGTTCTTC
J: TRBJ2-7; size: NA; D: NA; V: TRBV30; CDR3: CAFSGAAESYEQYF; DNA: TGTGCCTTCTCCGGGGCCGCTGAATCCTACGAGCAGTACTTC
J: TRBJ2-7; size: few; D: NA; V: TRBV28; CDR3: CASSLPTSEQYF; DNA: TGTGCCAGCAGCCTCCCCACATCCGAGCAGTACTTC
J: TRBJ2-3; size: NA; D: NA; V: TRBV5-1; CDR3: CASSPDLVTDTQYF; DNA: TGCGCCAGCAGCCCAGACTTGGTTACAGATACGCAGTATTTT
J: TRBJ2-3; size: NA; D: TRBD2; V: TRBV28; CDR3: CASSGRLAGGRSTDTQYF; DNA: TGTGCCAGCAGTGGAAGACTAGCGGGAGGGAGAAGCACAGATACGCAGTATTTT
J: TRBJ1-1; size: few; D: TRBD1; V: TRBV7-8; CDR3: CASSIRQGTEAFF; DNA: TGTGCCAGCAGCATTCGACAGGGCACTGAAGCTTTCTTT
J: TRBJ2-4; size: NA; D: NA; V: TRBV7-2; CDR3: CASSFVGGKLAKNIQYF; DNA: TGTGCCAGCAGCTTTGTGGGAGGCAAGCTAGCCAAAAACATTCAGTACTTC
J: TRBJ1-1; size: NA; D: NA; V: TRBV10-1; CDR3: CASSDQLRRDTEAFF; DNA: TGCGCCAGCAGTGACCAGCTCCGAAGGGACACTGAAGCTTTCTTT
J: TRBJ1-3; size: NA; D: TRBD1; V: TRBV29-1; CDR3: CSVDGQGGDTIYF; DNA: TGCAGCGTTGATGGACAGGGCGGGGACACCATATATTTT
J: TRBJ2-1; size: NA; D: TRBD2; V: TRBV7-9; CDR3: CASSLAGLAGNNEQFF; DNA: TGTGCCAGCAGCTTAGCGGGACTAGCGGGGAATAATGAGCAGTTCTTC
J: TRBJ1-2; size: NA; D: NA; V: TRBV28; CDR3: CASSSYSEGTRRGYTF; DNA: TGTGCCAGCAGTTCCTACTCTGAGGGGACCCGGAGGGGCTACACCTTC
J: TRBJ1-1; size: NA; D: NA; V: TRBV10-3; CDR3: CAISDAGASTEAFF; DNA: TGTGCCATCAGTGATGCGGGGGCGAGCACTGAAGCTTTCTTT
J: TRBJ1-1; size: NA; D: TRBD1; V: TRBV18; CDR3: CASSPGTGDTEAFF; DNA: TGTGCCAGCTCACCAGGGACAGGGGACACTGAAGCTTTCTTT